These T cell receptor beta chains were read from a single sample in a study of blood T cell repertoires in COVID-19. Only in-frame clones appear in the TCRdb table, and some are missing; sequencing was by immunoSEQ multiplex PCR. The table has more than 45,000 clones, more than 70% seen once. Sequenced sample: peripheral blood. The receptors here all came from a man aged 40-50 years with active COVID-19. Each CDR3 is given without its conserved first and last residue. The order of the fields is V gene, J gene, CDR3 protein.

TRBV5-4	TRBJ2-7	ASSLRTANYEQY
TRBV12-5	TRBJ1-1	ASGRQGATEAF
TRBV3-1/TRBV3-2	TRBJ2-3	ASSGTSGGGLDTQY
TRBV5-1	TRBJ2-1	ASSLSLAGGDEQF
TRBV19	TRBJ1-1	ASSRTGEFPTEAF
TRBV7-6	TRBJ2-1	ASSLDSGRVYNEQF
TRBV5-6	TRBJ1-2	ASSAPDRANYGYT
TRBV18	TRBJ2-7	ASSPQGAREQY
TRBV6-5	TRBJ2-7	ASSRTGGTYEQY
TRBV28	TRBJ2-2	ASSLRRGGELF
TRBV6-5	TRBJ2-5	ASSFPDRGQETQY
TRBV10-3	TRBJ2-7	AISGVTYEQY
TRBV27	TRBJ2-5	ASSLRLTSGSQETQY
TRBV5-1	TRBJ2-3	ASSLAGGTRGTDTQY
TRBV5-1	TRBJ2-1	ASSLAVDLAGDGNEQF
TRBV27	TRBJ2-1	ASSSGILPNNEQF
TRBV7-3	TRBJ2-5	ASSLKSQGIETQY
TRBV7-3	TRBJ2-1	ASSLSGRGTYNEQF
TRBV18	TRBJ2-7	ASSPYRAQQVYEQY
TRBV19	TRBJ2-2	ASSIARGDRELF
TRBV19	TRBJ2-5	ASSLQGSETQY
TRBV20-1	TRBJ2-1	SASRVEQF
TRBV9	TRBJ2-1	ASSVDQGTHNEQF
TRBV30	TRBJ1-6	AWSSAGASYNSPLH
TRBV10-2	TRBJ2-2	ASSLNRRSGELF
TRBV7-3	TRBJ2-3	ASSFSGLLTDTQY
TRBV14	TRBJ2-7	ASSQSLTGNEQY
TRBV7-6	TRBJ2-7	ASSLRLAGKGEQY
TRBV5-1	TRBJ2-4	ASSLEWGQQNIQY
TRBV19	TRBJ1-1	ASRMGGKAF
TRBV19	TRBJ1-2	ASSSLGEQQSYT
TRBV19	TRBJ1-5	ASSIYAGTGNQPQH
TRBV27	TRBJ1-1	ASSLSRVLGTEAF
TRBV6-6	TRBJ1-6	ASIWHRDVSPLH
TRBV19	TRBJ2-7	ASSLGQEAYEQY
TRBV19	TRBJ2-2	ASSITSGLTPGELF
TRBV12-5	TRBJ2-2	ASGLEYAGTGNTGELF
TRBV28	TRBJ2-7	ASSPGTGLYEQY
TRBV30	TRBJ2-3	AWGLAQDTQY
TRBV28	TRBJ1-2	ASSLFWGTGGFGYGYT
TRBV5-1	TRBJ1-1	ASSQKTGSINTEAF
TRBV5-1	TRBJ1-2	ASSATEPQAGYT
TRBV28	TRBJ2-2	ASSLDQGANTGELF
TRBV7-9	TRBJ1-1	ASSLARTENTEAF
TRBV9	TRBJ2-2	ASSWGASGRSNTGELF
TRBV4-2	TRBJ1-4	ASSLQINRYATNEKLF
TRBV20-1	TRBJ1-2	SAVLGGGYT
TRBV2	TRBJ2-7	ASSDSTGGNEQY